Following are 9 T cell receptor beta chains from one sample sequenced in a study of T cells after yellow fever vaccination. MiXCR was run by TCRdb on the 5' RACE reads, yielding one entry per CDR3 protein. The sample includes around 310,000 distinct CDR3 sequences, 7.5% to 9% of them seen just once. The starting material was PBMCs, obtained on the day of the first yellow fever vaccination. These receptors were obtained from a man aged 18 to 30 who received the YFV17D yellow fever vaccine.

The CDR3 DNA reads as TGCGCCAGCAGCCCAACACCGGGACGAGGAAATTCACCCCTCCACTTT. It yields the protein CASSPTPGRGNSPLHF. The J gene is TRBJ1-6, the V gene TRBV5-1, with a possible D match to TRBD1 (5 bases). The CDR3 totals 16 residues. Germline loops: CDR1 SGHRS, CDR2 YFSETQ. Trimming left V 4 bases short and J 7 bases short, with 18 bases between.

This chain uses TRBV7-8 with TRBJ2-1, with D uncertain. V gave up 3 bases and J gave up 7 bases, with 13 bases separating them. This CDR3 region has 14 residues. Germline lookup yields CDR1 SGHVS and CDR2 FQNEAQ. The DNA for the CDR3 is TGTGCCAGCAGCTTGTTCCTGGGGTCGAATGAGCAGTTCTTC. It is translated as CASSLFLGSNEQFF.

The genes are TRBV24-1 and TRBJ2-5; TRBD1 aligns across 7 bases. With V trimmed by 3 bases and J by 1 base, 10 bases remained unmatched. The CDR3 has 17 residues. Germline V gives CDR1 KGHDR, CDR2 SFDVKD. The chain's CDR3 is CATSDRLSGTVQETQYF. In DNA, the CDR3 is TGTGCCACCAGTGATCGCCTTTCCGGGACAGTCCAAGAGACCCAGTACTTC.

The table lists this clonotype with many counts. V and J are TRBV5-1 and TRBJ1-1; weak D call: TRBD1 (5 bases). V was trimmed by 0 bases and J by 3 bases, leaving 9 bases between them. This CDR3 region has 14 residues. Germline CDR1 reads SGHRS; CDR2 reads YFSETQ. The chain's CDR3 is CASSLEGKDTEAFF. DNA of the CDR3: TGCGCCAGCAGCTTGGAGGGGAAGGACACTGAAGCTTTCTTT.

This clonotype has only a few counts. The J gene is TRBJ1-5, the V gene TRBV4-1, with TRBD1 as a possible D gene (6 bases). From germline, CDR1 is MGHRA and CDR2 YSYEKL. Trimming left V 0 bases short and J 6 bases short, with 12 bases between. The CDR3 totals 15 residues. The CDR3 DNA sequence: TGCGCCAGCAGCCAAGATTCCGGGGGCAGTCAGCCCCAGCATTTT. It is translated as CASSQDSGGSQPQHF.

In this sample, this clonotype turned up many times. This sequence joins TRBV7-9 and TRBJ2-1, with D unresolved. The CDR3 spans 12 residues. Germline V gene sequence: CDR1 SEHNR, CDR2 FQNEAQ (reference sequence). V lost 3 bases, J lost 8 bases, and 8 bases lay in between. The DNA of the CDR3 is TGTGCCAGCAGCTTCGCTGGCGATGAGCAGTTCTTC. Its translation is CASSFAGDEQFF.

This clonotype occurred a few times. The V gene is TRBV10-3, the J gene TRBJ1-1; D is unresolved. The V and J ends lost 6 bases and 0 bases respectively, with 8 bases between them. Germline V CDR1 and CDR2: ENHRY, SYGVKD. The CDR3 extends over 13 amino acids. The CDR3 reads CAIRERMNTEAFF. The CDR3 DNA reads TGTGCCATCAGAGAACGGATGAACACTGAAGCTTTCTTT.

The chain links TRBV5-4 to TRBJ1-1; D may be TRBD1 (5 bases). Germline CDR1 is SGHNT and CDR2 is YYREEE (reference sequence). Trimming shortened V by 0 bases and J by 3 bases, and 9 bases separated the two germline ends. This CDR3 has 14 amino acids. CDR3 coding DNA: TGTGCCAGCAGCTTGGGGGGGGGACACACTGAAGCTTTCTTT. Encoded protein: CASSLGGGHTEAFF.

This clonotype was observed a few times. The chain recombines TRBV5-1 with TRBJ2-7, with TRBD1 matching 7 bases. V trimming: 5 bases; J trimming: 5 bases; junction bases outside the gene matches: 7. This CDR3 has 13 amino acids. Germline V CDR1 and CDR2: SGHRS, YFSETQ. The CDR3, as DNA: TGCGCCAGCAGACCGCAGACAGGGAACGAGCAGTACTTC. Translating gives CASRPQTGNEQYF. The full variable domain, rest sourced from reference TRBV5-1 and TRBJ2-7, is KAGVTQTPRYLIKTRGQQVTLSCSPISGHRSVSWYQQTPGQGLQFLFEYFSETQRNKGNFPGRFSGRQFSNSRSEMNVSTLELGDSALYLCASRPQTGNEQYFGPGTRLTVT.